Below, 20 T cell receptor beta chains from the same sample are listed, as sequenced in a study of spatial heterogeneity in lung cancer. Study outcomes and limitations: Tumoral mutation counts were tracked by counts of expanded intratumoral alpha and beta TCRs.

The antigens of these receptors remain unknown. Time point noted: sample taken at primary tumor resection. TCRdb passed the 5' RACE reads through MiXCR, listing each CDR3 protein once. The sample has 6,500 to 8,500 distinct CDR3 sequences; around 3.2% are singletons. The specimen comprised lung tumor tissue, sampled at surgery. All receptors derive from a male donor with early-stage non-small cell lung cancer.

This clonotype is medium-sized within its sample. This sequence joins TRBV29-1 and TRBJ2-7, with a possible D match to TRBD2 (5 bases). The germline V gene has CDR1 SQVTM and CDR2 ANQGSEA. Trimming stripped 6 bases from V and 3 bases from J, with 9 bases between. This CDR3 has 11 amino acids. The CDR3 reads CSVGTSYEQYF. DNA for the CDR3: TGCAGCGTCGGCACTAGCTACGAGCAGTACTTC.

The V gene is TRBV30, the J gene TRBJ2-7; D remains unclear. CDR3 length: 10 residues. Germline CDR1 is GTSNPN and CDR2 is SVGIG (reference sequence). Trimming took off 1 base at V and 7 bases at J, with 5 bases between the two ends. The CDR3 coding sequence is TGTGCCTGGAGTGAACGGGAGCAGTACTTC. Its translation: CAWSEREQYF.

Within the sample, this clonotype is medium-sized (0.01 to 0.1%). The V call is TRBV3-1, the J call TRBJ1-1; D is undetermined. This CDR3 is built from 11 residues. Germline CDR1 LGHDT, CDR2 YNNKEL (reference sequence). Trimming removed 1 base at V and 7 bases at J, with 4 bases between. CDR3 sequence reads: CASSQGLEAFF. The DNA of the CDR3 is TGTGCCAGCAGCCAAGGTCTTGAAGCTTTCTTT.

This clonotype showed up many times. The rearrangement links TRBV2 to TRBJ2-2; no firm D call. The CDR3 covers 13 residues. V lost 3 bases and J lost 1, with 3 bases in between. The germline CDR1 and CDR2 sequences are SNHLY and FYNNEI. The CDR3 DNA reads TGTGCCAGCAGTGATCAGAACACCGGGGAGCTGTTTTTT. The encoded protein is CASSDQNTGELFF.

Sample share makes this clonotype medium-sized. The V gene is TRBV7-2, the J gene TRBJ2-7, with 7 positions matching TRBD2. This CDR3 is 15 amino acids long. Unmatched junction bases numbered 15, after V lost 7 bases and J lost 6 bases. The germline V gene has CDR1 SGHTA and CDR2 FQGNSA. CDR3 coding DNA: TGTGCCAGCAACCCCTCCGCTGCGGGAGAAAGCGAGCAGTACTTC. It encodes CASNPSAAGESEQYF.

A note on this clonotype: This could be a read error, since a much larger clone is one nucleotide away. The J gene is TRBJ2-1, the V gene TRBV5-1, with 7 nucleotides matching TRBD2. The V gene end was trimmed by 5 bases and the J gene end by 5 bases; junction bases not matched to a gene: 4. The CDR3 spans 13 residues. CDR1 and CDR2 from the germline V gene are SGHRS and YFSETQ. CDR3 nucleotide sequence: TGCGCCAGCAGGGGACTATCGGACAATGAGCAGTTCTTC. This gives the protein CASRGLSDNEQFF.

This clonotype is medium-sized within its sample. The CDR3 here is CASRSGQGAYTGELFF. Written as DNA, the CDR3 is TGTGCCAGCAGGTCCGGACAGGGGGCCTACACCGGGGAGCTGTTTTTT. This sequence joins TRBV2 and TRBJ2-2; 11 bases align to TRBD1. V lost 6 bases and J lost 3; bases outside the gene matches: 6. Germline CDR1 and CDR2: SNHLY and FYNNEI. The CDR3 is 16 amino acids.

This clonotype was observed a handful of times. The chain links TRBV6-6 to TRBJ2-4; D gene ambiguous. The CDR3 contains 14 residues. Trimming took off 2 bases at V and 6 bases at J, with 11 bases between the two ends. Germline loops: CDR1 MNHNY, CDR2 SVGAGI (reference sequence). The CDR3 protein is CASSYDPQRNIQYF. DNA for the CDR3: TGTGCCAGCAGTTACGATCCGCAGAGAAACATTCAGTACTTC.

This clonotype has ten or more counts. The V and J genes are TRBV11-2 and TRBJ2-3; no reliable D call. The V end was cut by 2 bases, the J end by 5 bases, with 2 bases between. The V gene's germline CDR1 is SGHAT and CDR2 FQNNGV. This CDR3 comprises 11 residues. The CDR3 loop is CASSLRDTQYF. The CDR3 nucleotides read TGTGCCAGCAGCTTAAGAGATACGCAGTATTTT. Filled out from reference TRBV11-2 and TRBJ2-3, the complete variable domain reads EAGVAQSPRYKIIEKRQSVAFWCNPISGHATLYWYQQILGQGPKLLIQFQNNGVVDDSQLPKDRFSAERLKGVDSTLKIQPAKLEDSAVYLCASSLRDTQYFGPGTRLTVL.

This clonotype is medium-sized in the sample. The rearrangement links TRBV12-3 or TRBV12-4 to TRBJ2-5, with D unresolved. The length of the CDR3 is 13 residues. Trimming took off 5 bases at V and 4 bases at J, with 11 bases between the two ends. The CDR3 DNA follows: TGTGCCAGCAGTCCAAGCGATTTAGAGACCCAGTACTTC. Translating gives CASSPSDLETQYF.

The sample holds many counts of this clonotype. The chain carries TRBV5-1 and TRBJ2-2; 7 positions match TRBD1. Germline V gene data show CDR1 as SGHRS and CDR2 as YFSETQ. The ends lost 4 bases at V and 6 bases at J; junction bases unmatched: 9. The CDR3 consists of 15 residues. CDR3 in amino acids: CASSPGFQGAGELFF. In DNA, the CDR3 is TGCGCCAGCAGCCCTGGATTTCAGGGGGCCGGGGAGCTGTTTTTT.

By share of the sample, this clonotype is medium-sized (0.01 to 0.1%). The CDR3 loop reads CASSLSGNGELFF. DNA of the CDR3: TGTGCCAGCAGCTTAAGCGGCAACGGGGAGCTGTTTTTT. The chain recombines TRBV7-2 with TRBJ2-2; tentative D call: TRBD2 (5 bases). CDR3 length equals 13 residues. Germline lookup yields CDR1 SGHTA and CDR2 FQGNSA. Trimming took 2 bases from V and 7 from J, leaving 8 bases between them.

The chain recombines TRBV20-1 with TRBJ2-7; 12 nucleotides match TRBD2. Germline-derived CDR1 and CDR2 are DFQATT and SNEGSKA (reference sequence). The V segment lost 0 bases and the J segment 1 base; nucleotides outside the gene matches: 1. The CDR3 runs 15 residues. CDR3 nucleotides: TGCAGTGCTAGAGATCTAGCGGGGGGGTCCTACGAGCAGTACTTC. It codes for CSARDLAGGSYEQYF.

The table lists this clonotype with many counts. The V gene is TRBV11-2, the J gene TRBJ2-2; D ambiguous. This CDR3 has 16 amino acids. The germline V gene has CDR1 SGHAT and CDR2 FQNNGV. Trimming shortened V by 0 bases and J by 5 bases, and 13 bases separated the two germline ends. The CDR3 sequence is CASSLEGNRWTGELFF. Written as DNA, the CDR3 is TGTGCCAGCAGCTTAGAAGGGAACAGATGGACCGGGGAGCTGTTTTTT.

This clonotype occurred many times. V usage is TRBV5-1 and J usage is TRBJ1-1; 9 nucleotides match TRBD1. The germline V gene has CDR1 SGHRS and CDR2 YFSETQ. CDR3 length equals 16 residues. The junction had 8 bases not matched to a gene; V was cut back by 0 bases and J by 5 bases. The CDR3, as DNA: TGCGCCAGCAGCTTGGACAGGGGGCCCAAAAGGACTGAAGCTTTCTTT. Encoded protein: CASSLDRGPKRTEAFF.

This clonotype has at least ten counts. V gene TRBV7-2 combines with J gene TRBJ2-7, with D possibly called TRBD1 or TRBD2 (6 bases each). The V gene lost 1 base and the J gene lost 1 base, with 14 bases spanning the gap. In germline, CDR1 is SGHTA, CDR2 FQGNSA. CDR3 size: 16 residues. CDR3 sequence reads: CASSLGGAGKSYEQYF. CDR3 sequence (DNA): TGTGCCAGCAGCTTAGGGGGGGCAGGTAAATCCTACGAGCAGTACTTC.

This clonotype was seen ten or more times. The rearrangement uses TRBV12-3 or TRBV12-4 and TRBJ2-2; tentatively, D is TRBD1 (6 bases). V lost 8 bases, J lost 1 base, and 11 bases lay in between. The CDR3 is 14 amino acids. CDR3 sequence (DNA): TGTGCCAGCGGCGAACAGGGGAACACCGGGGAGCTGTTTTTT. This codes for CASGEQGNTGELFF.

This clonotype occurred many times. This rearrangement joins TRBV20-1 to TRBJ2-7; 8 nucleotides agree with TRBD2. Germline V CDR1 and CDR2: DFQATT, SNEGSKA (reference sequence). This CDR3 is 16 amino acids long. The V and J ends lost 6 bases and 3 bases, in that order; junction bases with no gene match: 16. The CDR3 is CSAEAAAGGQIYEQYF. The DNA for the CDR3 is TGCAGTGCGGAAGCTGCTGCGGGAGGCCAGATCTACGAGCAGTACTTC.

This clonotype was observed many times. CDR3 in amino acids: CASSPGGQPQHF. DNA of the CDR3: TGCGCCAGCAGCCCGGGGGGTCAGCCCCAGCATTTT. The chain recombines TRBV4-1 with TRBJ1-5, with D possibly matching TRBD1 (5 bases). This CDR3 spans 12 amino acids. Germline CDR1 and CDR2: MGHRA and YSYEKL. Trimming removed 4 bases at V and 6 bases at J, with 7 bases between.

This clonotype is categorized as medium-sized. J is TRBJ1-5 and V is TRBV25-1; TRBD1 matches 9 bases. This CDR3 region has 15 residues. Trimming at V came to 4 bases and at J to 3 bases, leaving 4 bases not matched to a gene. The germline V gene has CDR1 MGHDK and CDR2 SYGVNS. The CDR3 coding sequence is TGTGCCAGCAGTGCCGGGACAGGGAACAATCAGCCCCAGCATTTT. It codes for CASSAGTGNNQPQHF.